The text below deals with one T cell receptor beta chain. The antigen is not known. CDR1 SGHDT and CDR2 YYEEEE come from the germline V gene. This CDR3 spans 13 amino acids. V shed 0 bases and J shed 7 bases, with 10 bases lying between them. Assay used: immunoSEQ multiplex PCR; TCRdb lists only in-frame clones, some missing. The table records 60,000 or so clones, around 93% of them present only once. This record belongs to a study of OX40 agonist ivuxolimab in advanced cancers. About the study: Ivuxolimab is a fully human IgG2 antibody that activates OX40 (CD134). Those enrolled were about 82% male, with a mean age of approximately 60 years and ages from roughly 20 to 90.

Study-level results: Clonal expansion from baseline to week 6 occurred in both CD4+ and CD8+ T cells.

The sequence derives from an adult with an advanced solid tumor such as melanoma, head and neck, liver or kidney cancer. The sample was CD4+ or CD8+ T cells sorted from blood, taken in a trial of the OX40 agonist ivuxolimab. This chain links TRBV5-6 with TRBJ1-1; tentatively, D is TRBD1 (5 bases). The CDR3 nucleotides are TGTGCCAGCAGCTTGGACGGACAACGTGAAGCTTTCTTT. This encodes CASSLDGQREAFF.